Shown below are 26 T cell receptor beta chains from a single sample sequenced in a study of T cells in tuberculosis. As for time point: new active TB diagnosis, blood taken before or within 7 days of starting treatment. Only in-frame clones appear in the TCRdb table, and some are missing; sequencing was by immunoSEQ multiplex PCR. The table has about 33,000 clones, roughly nine tenths seen once. Sequenced material: PBMCs, taken at tuberculosis diagnosis. All receptors derive from an adult with tuberculosis.

The V call is TRBV5-5, the J call TRBJ2-5; 13 nucleotides match TRBD2. From germline, CDR1 is SGHKS and CDR2 YYEKEE (reference sequence). After removal of 4 bases from V and 1 base from J, the junction contained 13 bases not matched to a gene. This CDR3 comprises 19 residues. This chain's CDR3 is CASSHTGLAGEALQETQYF. CDR3 DNA: TGTGCCAGCAGCCATACCGGACTAGCGGGAGAAGCCCTCCAAGAGACCCAGTACTTC.

The chain employs TRBV19 and TRBJ1-5; TRBD1 is a possible D gene (6 bases). V was shortened by 7 bases and J by 5 bases, with 18 bases between the two germline ends. The germline V gene encodes CDR1 LNHDA and CDR2 SQIVND (reference sequence). The CDR3 consists of 15 residues. In DNA, the CDR3 is TGTGCCAGTAAAGTGGTTTCAGGGACATATCAGCCCCAGCATTTT. This codes for CASKVVSGTYQPQHF.

J is TRBJ1-2 and V is TRBV19; D gene ambiguous. CDR3 length: 13 residues. CDR1 is LNHDA, CDR2 SQIVND, per germline (reference sequence). With 1 base removed from V and 3 bases from J, the gap between germline ends came to 6 bases. In DNA, the CDR3 is TGTGCCAGTAGTATAGGAGGGCACTATGGCTACACCTTC. It encodes CASSIGGHYGYTF.

The chain carries TRBV15 and TRBJ2-3, with 8 bases identical to TRBD2. The CDR3 has 16 amino acids. Trimming cost V 1 base and J 4 bases; bases outside gene matches: 7. Germline V gene sequence: CDR1 LNHNV, CDR2 YYDKDF (reference sequence). CDR3 sequence reads: CATSRVAGGGADTQYF. The CDR3 coding sequence is TGTGCCACCAGCAGAGTCGCGGGAGGCGGGGCAGATACGCAGTATTTT.

This sequence joins TRBV14 and TRBJ2-1, with 9 bases that match TRBD1. CDR3 size: 14 residues. From germline, CDR1 is SGHDN and CDR2 FVKESK. V lost 6 bases, J lost 8 bases, and 8 bases stayed unmatched. The CDR3: CASRPTGGGDEQFF. The DNA for the CDR3 is TGTGCCAGCAGACCCACAGGGGGCGGCGATGAGCAGTTCTTC.

V usage is TRBV11-2 and J usage is TRBJ1-4, with D maybe TRBD1 (6 bases). The CDR3 has 15 amino acids. CDR1 and CDR2 (germline): SGHAT, FQNNGV. V gave up 5 bases and J gave up 2 bases, with 12 bases separating them. The CDR3 here is CASSPNRATNEKLFF. The CDR3 bases are TGTGCCAGCAGCCCCAACAGGGCTACTAATGAAAAACTGTTTTTT.

The chain couples TRBV6-6 to TRBJ1-6; 7 nucleotides agree with TRBD1. Trimming took 2 bases from V and 8 from J; bases not matched to a gene: 3. Germline V CDR1 and CDR2: MNHNY, SVGAGI (reference sequence). The CDR3 extends over 14 amino acids. In DNA, the CDR3 is TGTGCCAGCAGTTACCGCCAGGGGGATTCACCCCTCCACTTT. This encodes CASSYRQGDSPLHF.

V and J are TRBV7-9 and TRBJ1-2; weak D call: TRBD1 (6 bases). The CDR3 consists of 17 residues. From germline, CDR1 is SEHNR and CDR2 FQNEAQ (reference sequence). Trimming stripped 2 bases from V and 7 bases from J, with 23 bases between. The DNA for the CDR3 is TGTGCCAGCAGCTTAACAGGGCCAGCTACCGAACGGGGTGGCTACACCTTC. Protein: CASSLTGPATERGGYTF.

This chain uses TRBV5-1 with TRBJ1-6, with D unclear. The CDR3 runs 17 residues. Germline CDR1 SGHRS, CDR2 YFSETQ. V was trimmed by 3 bases and J by 0 bases, leaving 13 bases between them. The CDR3 DNA reads as TGCGCCAGCAGCTCATCGCAGGTTAGCTCCTATAATTCACCCCTCCACTTT. This gives the protein CASSSSQVSSYNSPLHF. Complete variable domain (other parts from reference TRBV5-1 and TRBJ1-6): KAGVTQTPRYLIKTRGQQVTLSCSPISGHRSVSWYQQTPGQGLQFLFEYFSETQRNKGNFPGRFSGRQFSNSRSEMNVSTLELGDSALYLCASSSSQVSSYNSPLHFGNGTRLTVT.

This clone was observed a handful of times. This sequence joins TRBV11-1 and TRBJ2-7, with D unclear. Germline loops: CDR1 SGHAT, CDR2 FQDESV (reference sequence). This CDR3 is 13 amino acids long. Trimming left V 1 base short and J 2 bases short, with 6 bases between. CDR3 in amino acids: CASSLGSAYEQYF. The CDR3 DNA is TGTGCCAGCAGCTTAGGGTCGGCCTACGAGCAGTACTTC.

This chain uses TRBV4-3 with TRBJ2-1, with D possibly matching TRBD1 (5 bases). V lost 1 base to trimming and J lost 3 bases, with 10 bases between them. CDR1 is LGHNA, CDR2 YSLEER, per germline. The CDR3 consists of 15 residues. CDR3 sequence (DNA): TGCGCCAGCAGCCAAGGGAGACAGAACTACAATGAGCAGTTCTTC. This translates into CASSQGRQNYNEQFF.

This chain joins TRBV12-2 and TRBJ1-6; the table's D call of TRBD1 was not tested on the DNA. TRBV12-2 is recorded as a pseudogene. CDR3 length equals 18 residues. CDR3 sequence reads: CASRPPPGTGVCNSPLHF. The CDR3 region has the DNA TGTGCAAGTCGTCCTCCCCCCGGGACAGGGGTATGTAATTCACCCCTCCACTTT.

The rearrangement joins TRBV5-1 to TRBJ1-1; a weak D match, TRBD1 (5 bases). This CDR3 contains 15 residues. The V gene's germline CDR1 is SGHRS and CDR2 YFSETQ. V lost 7 bases to trimming and J lost 0 bases, with 16 bases between them. For the CDR3, the DNA is TGCGCCAGCCGCCGCGGGGGGAGGTTGAACACTGAAGCTTTCTTT. Translation gives CASRRGGRLNTEAFF.

The V call is TRBV5-4, the J call TRBJ2-1; D may be TRBD2 (6 bases). This CDR3 is built from 17 residues. Germline V CDR1 and CDR2: SGHNT, YYREEE (reference sequence). Trimming removed 3 bases from V and 1 base from J, with 17 bases in between. The CDR3 here is CASSYPTGTFSYNEQFF. The CDR3 nucleotides read TGTGCCAGCAGCTACCCAACCGGGACTTTTTCCTACAATGAGCAGTTCTTC. The variable domain in full, completed from reference TRBV5-4 and TRBJ2-1, reads ETGVTQSPTHLIKTRGQQVTLRCSSQSGHNTVSWYQQALGQGPQFIFQYYREEENGRGNFPPRFSGLQFPNYSSELNVNALELDDSALYLCASSYPTGTFSYNEQFFGPGTRLTVL.

J is TRBJ2-1 and V is TRBV6-4; D gene unclear. The CDR3 extends over 15 amino acids. Germline V gives CDR1 MRHNA, CDR2 SNTAGT. Trimming took 3 bases from V and 3 from J, leaving 12 bases between them. The CDR3: CASSESMIGYNEQFF. CDR3 nucleotides: TGTGCCAGCAGTGAGAGCATGATCGGCTACAATGAGCAGTTCTTC.

This chain connects TRBV5-1 to TRBJ1-2; 9 bases are a match to TRBD1. CDR1 is SGHRS, CDR2 YFSETQ, per germline. Trimming took 4 bases from V and 5 from J; bases not matched to a gene: 9. The CDR3 extends over 15 amino acids. CDR3 nucleotide sequence: TGCGCCAGCAGCCCCGGGACAGGGCTCCCTTATGGCTACACCTTC. As protein: CASSPGTGLPYGYTF.

This clone came up once. The genes are TRBV6-5 and TRBJ1-1; the match to TRBD1 covers 11 bases. The CDR3 contains 14 residues. Germline CDR1 and CDR2: MNHEY and SVGAGI. V was pared by 5 bases and J by 4 bases, with 3 bases of the junction left unmatched. DNA of the CDR3: TGTGCCAGCAGTCCGGGACAGGGGGGCACTGAAGCTTTCTTT. This gives the protein CASSPGQGGTEAFF.

The genes are TRBV30 and TRBJ1-2; unclear D gene. V gave up 6 bases and J gave up 0 bases, with 14 bases separating them. Germline assignment: CDR1 GTSNPN and CDR2 SVGIG (reference sequence). This CDR3 contains 14 residues. The CDR3 here is CACANSNTNYGYTF. The CDR3 DNA follows: TGTGCCTGTGCGAACAGCAATACTAACTATGGCTACACCTTC.

The chain links TRBV6-1 to TRBJ1-1; 7 nucleotides match TRBD1. Trimming at V came to 8 bases and at J to 5 bases, leaving 5 bases not matched to a gene. The germline CDR1 and CDR2 sequences are MNHNS and SASEGT. The CDR3 is made up of 12 amino acids. CDR3 sequence: CASDRVGTEAFF. The CDR3 DNA is TGTGCCAGCGACAGGGTAGGGACTGAAGCTTTCTTT.

The chain combines TRBV5-4 with TRBJ2-6; TRBD1 agrees at 9 bases. The junction had 5 bases not matched to a gene; V was cut back by 0 bases and J by 4 bases. The CDR3 runs to 17 residues. Looked up from germline, CDR1 is SGHNT and CDR2 is YYREEE (reference sequence). This CDR3 is CASSLDRGRGGANVLTF. The DNA for the CDR3 is TGTGCCAGCAGCTTGGACAGGGGGCGCGGAGGGGCCAACGTCCTGACTTTC. The complete variable domain, with remaining parts taken from reference TRBV5-4 and TRBJ2-6, reads ETGVTQSPTHLIKTRGQQVTLRCSSQSGHNTVSWYQQALGQGPQFIFQYYREEENGRGNFPPRFSGLQFPNYSSELNVNALELDDSALYLCASSLDRGRGGANVLTFGAGSRLTVL.

CDR3 sequence: CAISESPQAEGEKLFF. The CDR3 nucleotides read TGTGCCATCAGTGAGTCGCCGCAGGCCGAGGGTGAAAAACTGTTTTTT. The rearrangement uses TRBV10-3 and TRBJ1-4; D gene uncertain. The CDR3 is 16 residues long. V was clipped by 0 bases and J by 7 bases, with 15 bases between them. The germline CDR1 and CDR2 sequences are ENHRY and SYGVKD.

In this sample, this clone turned up once. This rearrangement joins TRBV19 to TRBJ1-1; D gene ambiguous. Germline assignment: CDR1 LNHDA and CDR2 SQIVND (reference sequence). The CDR3 length is 15 residues. Deletions cut 1 base from V and 6 bases from J, with 15 bases between. CDR3 sequence reads: CASSIVPKMRAEAFF. For the CDR3, the DNA is TGTGCCAGTAGTATAGTCCCCAAGATGAGGGCTGAAGCTTTCTTT.

This clone has just a few counts. The chain recombines TRBV29-1 with TRBJ1-6; tentatively, D is TRBD1 (6 bases). Germline V gene sequence: CDR1 SQVTM, CDR2 ANQGSEA. With 7 bases removed from V and 7 bases from J, the gap between germline ends came to 20 bases. CDR3 size: 15 residues. The CDR3 spells CSARPPRQENSPLHF. The CDR3 DNA is TGCAGCGCGAGACCCCCGAGACAGGAGAATTCACCCCTCCACTTT. Using reference TRBV29-1 and TRBJ1-6 for the parts outside the CDR3, the full variable domain is SAVISQKPSRDICQRGTSLTIQCQVDSQVTMMFWYRQQPGQSLTLIATANQGSEATYESGFVIDKFPISRPNLTFSTLTVSNMSPEDSSIYLCSARPPRQENSPLHFGNGTRLTVT.

The V call is TRBV9, the J call TRBJ1-5; 9 bases map to TRBD1. The CDR3 spans 15 residues. From germline, CDR1 is SGDLS and CDR2 YYNGEE. V trimming: 0 bases; J trimming: 5 bases; junction bases outside the gene matches: 3. The CDR3 DNA follows: TGTGCCAGCAGCGTAGGGGGACAGGGTCATCAGCCCCAGCATTTT. Translation gives CASSVGGQGHQPQHF.

DNA of the CDR3: TGTGCCAGTAGTCCCCGAGCCGTTTTAGCGGACACAGATACGCAGTATTTT. Protein: CASSPRAVLADTDTQYF. The chain joins TRBV19 to TRBJ2-3; D possibly corresponds to TRBD2 (6 bases). Germline V gene lookup returns CDR1 LNHDA and CDR2 SQIVND (reference sequence). V was trimmed by 5 bases and J by 2 bases, leaving 20 bases between them. The CDR3 is made up of 17 amino acids.

The chain links TRBV28 to TRBJ2-2; TRBD2 agrees at 11 bases. This CDR3 region has 16 residues. Trimming took 3 bases from V and 7 from J; bases not matched to a gene: 7. CDR1 is MDHEN, CDR2 SYDVKM, per germline. CDR3 loop: CASSFGLAGYVGELFF. Here the CDR3 DNA reads TGTGCCAGCAGTTTCGGACTAGCGGGTTATGTCGGGGAGCTGTTTTTT.